This T cell receptor (beta chain) appears in the sequencing data of a study of control samples from healthy donors and cancer patients. This CDR3 has 17 residues. Germline trimming cut 1 base from V and 0 bases from J; bases unmatched to any gene: 6. Germline CDR1 and CDR2: MGHRA and YSYEKL. TCRdb's table, derived via immunoSEQ multiplex PCR, lists solely in-frame clones and lacks some. This sample yields some 150,000 clones, of which 75% to 95% are seen a single time; about 3.2% belongs to the top ten. The sequence was obtained from a man aged 25 to 40 in good health. The chain is built from TRBV4-1 and TRBJ2-7, with 10 nucleotides matching TRBD2. The sequenced material came from blood. CDR3 in amino acids: CASSQGSLAGSSYEQYF. The CDR3 bases are TGCGCCAGCAGCCAAGGGTCACTAGCGGGGAGCTCCTACGAGCAGTACTTC.